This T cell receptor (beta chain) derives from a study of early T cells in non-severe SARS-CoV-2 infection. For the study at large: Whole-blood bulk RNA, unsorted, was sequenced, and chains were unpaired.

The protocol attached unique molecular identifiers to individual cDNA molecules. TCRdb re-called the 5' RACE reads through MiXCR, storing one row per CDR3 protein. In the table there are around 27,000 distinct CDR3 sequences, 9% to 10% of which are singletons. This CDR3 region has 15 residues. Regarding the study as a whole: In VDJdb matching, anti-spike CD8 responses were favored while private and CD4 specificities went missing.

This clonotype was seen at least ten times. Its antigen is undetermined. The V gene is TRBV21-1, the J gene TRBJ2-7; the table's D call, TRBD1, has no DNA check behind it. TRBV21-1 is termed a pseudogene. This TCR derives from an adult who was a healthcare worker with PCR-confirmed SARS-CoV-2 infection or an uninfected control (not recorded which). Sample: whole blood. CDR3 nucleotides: TGTGCCAGCAGCAAAACGGGCAGGACAGGGGGCGAGCAGTACTTC. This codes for CASSKTGRTGGEQYF.